This TCR beta chain was captured by sequencing in a study of cytomegalovirus exposure and HLA in healthy donors. Background on the study: An earlier analysis identified under 130 million unique TCR beta sequences in 170 million or so T cells. Study-wide results and limits: The study flagged around 160 TCR beta chains as cytomegalovirus-associated. Under in vitro conditions, a few CMV-associated chains were confirmed as specific for CMV antigens.

Notes on this clone: No antigen is known for it.

Amplification used 60 Vbeta primers and 13 Jbeta primers. Sequenced by immunoSEQ multiplex PCR; TCRdb stores in-frame clones only, minus some. The table lists 110,000 or so clones, 7% to 9.5% of them singletons. Trimming at V came to 6 bases and at J to 6 bases, leaving 12 bases not matched to a gene. Germline CDR1 is SGHAT and CDR2 is FQNNGV. The CDR3 length is 15 residues. The source of this sequence is a woman aged 40-49 years in good health and CMV-seropositive. Sequencing was carried out using PBMCs. The rearrangement joins TRBV11-2 to TRBJ2-7; 9 nucleotides line up with TRBD1. In DNA, the CDR3 is TGTGCCAGCAGGCCCCGGGACAGGGAATTCCTCGAGCAGTACTTC. This codes for CASRPRDREFLEQYF.